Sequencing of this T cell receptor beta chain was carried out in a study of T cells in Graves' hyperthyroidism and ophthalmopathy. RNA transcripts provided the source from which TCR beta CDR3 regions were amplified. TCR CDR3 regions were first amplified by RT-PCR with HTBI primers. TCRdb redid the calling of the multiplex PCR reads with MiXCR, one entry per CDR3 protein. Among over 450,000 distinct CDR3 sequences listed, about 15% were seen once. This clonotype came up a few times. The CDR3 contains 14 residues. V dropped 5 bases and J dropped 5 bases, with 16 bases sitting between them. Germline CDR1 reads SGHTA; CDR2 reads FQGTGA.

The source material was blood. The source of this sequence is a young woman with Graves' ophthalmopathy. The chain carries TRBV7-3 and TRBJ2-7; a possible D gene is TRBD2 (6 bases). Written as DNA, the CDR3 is TGTGCCAGCAGCGCCGGAGGAGGGAACGACGAGCAGTACTTC. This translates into CASSAGGGNDEQYF.